The sequence of this T cell receptor (beta chain) was determined in a study of identical twins. Study observations and caveats: Models, which agreed with sharing between unrelated individuals, nonetheless underestimated the out-of-frame TCR alpha sharing seen in monozygotic twins. Reduced insertions were recorded for abundant cord blood beta clonotypes, with no such pattern in memory repertoires.

Details on this clonotype: Its specificity is unknown.

One entry per CDR3 protein results from TCRdb running MiXCR on the 5' RACE reads. The profile shows approximately 490,000 distinct CDR3 sequences, about 20% of them singletons. Germline V gene lookup returns CDR1 KGHSH and CDR2 LQKENI. The CDR3 runs to 14 residues. The V end was cut by 6 bases, the J end by 0 bases, with 8 bases between. These data are also associated with another study on yellow fever vaccine responses in identical twins.

The sequenced material came from CD4+ T cells sorted from blood. The clonotype was recovered from a woman under 30 in good health. The chain links TRBV18 to TRBJ2-2; D is perhaps TRBD2 (5 bases). The CDR3 protein is CASSKGANTGELFF. DNA of the CDR3: TGTGCCAGCTCGAAGGGAGCGAACACCGGGGAGCTGTTTTTT.